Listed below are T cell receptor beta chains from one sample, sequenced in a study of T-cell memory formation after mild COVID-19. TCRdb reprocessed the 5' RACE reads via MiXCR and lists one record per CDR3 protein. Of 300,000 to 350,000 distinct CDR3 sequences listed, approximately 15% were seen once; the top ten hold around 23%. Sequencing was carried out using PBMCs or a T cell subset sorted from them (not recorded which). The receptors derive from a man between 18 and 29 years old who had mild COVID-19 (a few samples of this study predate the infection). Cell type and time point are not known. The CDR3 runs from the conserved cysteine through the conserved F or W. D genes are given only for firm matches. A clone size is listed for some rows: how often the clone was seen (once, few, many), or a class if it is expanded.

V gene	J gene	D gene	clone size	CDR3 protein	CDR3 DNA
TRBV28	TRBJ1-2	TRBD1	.	CASSPVEGAYWYGYTF	TGTGCCAGCAGCCCCGTGGAGGGGGCCTATTGGTATGGCTACACCTTC
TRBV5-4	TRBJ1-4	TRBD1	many	CASSLSAGGGEKLFF	TGTGCCAGCAGCTTATCTGCAGGGGGCGGTGAAAAACTGTTTTTT
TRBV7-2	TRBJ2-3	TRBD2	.	CASSPLYSGGNTQYF	TGTGCCAGCAGCCCCCTTTATAGCGGGGGCAATACGCAGTATTTT
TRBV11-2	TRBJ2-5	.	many	CASRGPQETQYF	TGTGCCAGCCGGGGCCCACAAGAGACCCAGTACTTC
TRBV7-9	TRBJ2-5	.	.	CASSLGMTVNGETQYF	TGTGCCAGCAGCTTAGGGATGACAGTAAACGGGGAGACCCAGTACTTC
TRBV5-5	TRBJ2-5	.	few	CASSNLLSETQYF	TGTGCCAGCAGCAATCTACTCTCAGAGACCCAGTACTTC
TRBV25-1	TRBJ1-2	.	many	CASSPGRIYGYTF	TGTGCCAGCAGTCCTGGGCGCATTTATGGCTACACCTTC
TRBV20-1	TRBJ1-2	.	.	CSARDQEIANYGYTF	TGCAGTGCTAGAGATCAGGAGATAGCTAACTATGGCTACACCTTC
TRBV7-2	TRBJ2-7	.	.	CASSLPSAGWSYEQYF	TGTGCCAGCAGCCTCCCCTCCGCGGGGTGGTCCTACGAGCAGTACTTC
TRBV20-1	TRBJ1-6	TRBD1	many	CSAFSRQGMSWSPLHF	TGCAGTGCCTTTTCCCGACAGGGGATGAGTTGGTCACCCCTCCACTTT
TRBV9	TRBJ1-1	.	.	CASSPPGGGNTEAFF	TGTGCCAGCAGCCCCCCAGGAGGAGGGAACACTGAAGCTTTCTTT
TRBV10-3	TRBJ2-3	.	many	CAISERGGVYTQYF	TGTGCCATCAGTGAGAGGGGGGGAGTATATACGCAGTATTTT
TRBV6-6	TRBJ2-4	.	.	CASSYLGYIQYF	TGTGCCAGCAGTTACCTGGGTTACATTCAGTACTTC
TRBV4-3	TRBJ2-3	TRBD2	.	CASSQAVPRGGAWDTQYF	TGCGCCAGCAGCCAAGCAGTCCCACGGGGGGGGGCGTGGGATACGCAGTATTTT
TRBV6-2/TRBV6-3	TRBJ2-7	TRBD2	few	CASSSSGRDRDEQYF	TGTGCCAGCAGTTCCTCCGGGAGGGACCGGGACGAGCAGTACTTC
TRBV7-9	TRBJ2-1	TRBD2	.	CASSLGPSGDRTQNNEQFF	TGTGCCAGCAGCTTAGGGCCTAGCGGGGATCGTACCCAAAACAATGAGCAGTTCTTC
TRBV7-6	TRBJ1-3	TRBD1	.	CASSLTGTGGNTIYF	TGTGCCAGCAGCTTAACCGGGACAGGTGGAAACACCATATATTTT
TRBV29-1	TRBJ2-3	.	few	CSVDPTDTQYF	TGCAGCGTTGATCCCACAGATACGCAGTATTTT
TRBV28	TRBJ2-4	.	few	CASSLVGGRHIQYF	TGTGCCAGCAGCTTGGTCGGGGGTCGTCACATTCAGTACTTC
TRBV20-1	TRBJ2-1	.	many	CSAVGLGADPDFEQFF	TGCAGTGCAGTCGGATTAGGAGCGGACCCCGACTTTGAGCAGTTCTTC
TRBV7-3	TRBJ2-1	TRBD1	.	CASSPPGTGFDEQFF	TGTGCCAGCAGCCCTCCCGGGACAGGGTTCGACGAGCAGTTCTTC
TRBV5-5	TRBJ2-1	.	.	CAGSTTSYNEQFF	TGTGCCGGGTCGACGACCTCCTACAATGAGCAGTTCTTC
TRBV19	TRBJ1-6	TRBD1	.	CASSQGVDSPLHF	TGTGCCAGTAGTCAGGGGGTGGATTCACCCCTCCACTTT
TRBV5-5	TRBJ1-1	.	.	CSSDRLSAEAFF	TGTTCCAGTGACCGGTTGTCCGCTGAAGCTTTCTTT
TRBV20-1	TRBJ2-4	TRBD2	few	CSAREIAGGPGYIQYF	TGCAGTGCTAGAGAAATAGCGGGGGGGCCGGGATACATTCAGTACTTC
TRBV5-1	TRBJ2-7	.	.	CASSQRQAQAYEQYF	TGCGCCAGCAGCCAGAGACAGGCGCAGGCCTACGAGCAGTACTTC
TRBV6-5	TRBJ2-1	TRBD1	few	CASSYSPGGFYNEQFF	TGTGCCAGCAGTTACTCGCCAGGGGGCTTCTACAATGAGCAGTTCTTC
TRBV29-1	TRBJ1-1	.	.	CSVGIGGTEAFF	TGCAGCGTTGGAATAGGGGGGACTGAAGCTTTCTTT
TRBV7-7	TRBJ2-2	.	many	CASSPGDSFTGELFF	TGTGCCAGCAGCCCAGGAGACAGTTTCACCGGGGAGCTGTTTTTT
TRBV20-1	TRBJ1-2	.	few	CSARAPRGYGYTF	TGCAGTGCTAGAGCCCCTCGGGGCTATGGCTACACCTTC
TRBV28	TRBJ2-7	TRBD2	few	CASSHGGGGRPYEQYF	TGTGCCAGCAGTCACGGGGGCGGGGGGCGTCCCTACGAGCAGTACTTC
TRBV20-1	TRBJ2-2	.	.	CSARPSGGGLTGELFF	TGCAGTGCTAGACCGTCCGGCGGAGGGTTGACCGGGGAGCTGTTTTTT
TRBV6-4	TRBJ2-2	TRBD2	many	CASSDSTSAGELFF	TGTGCCAGCAGTGACTCGACTAGCGCCGGGGAGCTGTTTTTT
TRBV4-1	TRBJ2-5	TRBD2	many	CASSQETSGQETQYF	TGCGCCAGCAGCCAAGAGACTAGCGGCCAAGAGACCCAGTACTTC
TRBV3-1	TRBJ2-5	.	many	CASSLLGGGGLQETQYF	TGTGCCAGCAGCCTCCTTGGGGGTGGGGGGCTCCAAGAGACCCAGTACTTC
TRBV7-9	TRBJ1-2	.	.	CASSADWDTNYGYTF	TGTGCCAGCAGCGCCGATTGGGACACTAACTATGGCTACACCTTC
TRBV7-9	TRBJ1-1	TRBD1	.	CASSLAFTGDTEAFF	TGTGCCAGCAGCTTAGCTTTTACAGGGGACACTGAAGCTTTCTTT
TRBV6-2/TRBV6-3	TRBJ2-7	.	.	CASRKGVSYEQYF	TGTGCCAGCAGGAAAGGGGTTTCCTACGAGCAGTACTTC
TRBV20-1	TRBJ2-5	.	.	CSARDPTGDQETQYF	TGCAGTGCTAGAGATCCCACGGGGGACCAAGAGACCCAGTACTTC
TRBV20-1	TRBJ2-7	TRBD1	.	CSAASRTGSVEQYF	TGCAGTGCCGCGAGTCGGACAGGGTCTGTCGAGCAGTACTTC
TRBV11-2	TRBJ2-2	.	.	CASRPFLAANTGELFF	TGTGCCAGCAGACCATTCCTCGCAGCGAACACCGGGGAGCTGTTTTTT
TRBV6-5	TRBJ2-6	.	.	CASSQQGTGANVLTF	TGTGCCAGCAGTCAGCAGGGGACAGGGGCCAACGTCCTGACTTTC
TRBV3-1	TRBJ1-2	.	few	CASSPSGTMGYTF	TGTGCCAGCAGCCCCAGCGGAACTATGGGCTACACCTTC
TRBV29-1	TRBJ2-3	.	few	CSDLRGLGDTQYF	TGCAGCGACCTCCGAGGCCTGGGGGATACGCAGTATTTT
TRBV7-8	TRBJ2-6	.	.	CASSGGTRGANVLTF	TGTGCCAGCAGCGGGGGTACTCGGGGGGCCAACGTCCTGACTTTC
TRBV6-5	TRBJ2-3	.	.	CASSYANTQYF	TGTGCCAGCAGTTACGCGAATACGCAGTATTTT
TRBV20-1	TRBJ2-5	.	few	CSAGPGRETQYF	TGCAGTGCCGGTCCGGGGCGGGAGACCCAGTACTTC
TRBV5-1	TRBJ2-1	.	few	CASSLGVLNEQFF	TGCGCCAGCAGCTTGGGTGTTTTGAATGAGCAGTTCTTC